These 28 T cell receptor beta chains were sequenced from one sample in a study of T cell responses to AZD1222 COVID-19 vaccine. Method: immunoSEQ multiplex PCR; TCRdb's copy keeps in-frame clones and lacks some. The sample gives under 95,000 clones, approximately 83% of which show up once; more than 9% is in the top ten. The sample here was peripheral blood, taken 28 days after the second AZD1222 dose. Receptors originate from an adult who received the AZD1222 COVID-19 vaccine.

The chain links TRBV5-6 to TRBJ1-2; TRBD1 matches at 8 bases. The germline V gene encodes CDR1 SGHDT and CDR2 YYEEEE. The CDR3 spans 14 residues. The J segment lost 7 bases and the V segment lost 4 bases, leaving 9 bases of the junction unmatched. The CDR3 nucleotides are TGTGCCAGCAGCGCCGACCAGGGGGCGCGTGGCTACACCTTC. It encodes CASSADQGARGYTF.

CDR3 bases: TGTGCCAGTAGTCAGCAGATAGGGACTGAAGCTTTCTTT. The encoded protein is CASSQQIGTEAFF. The chain links TRBV19 to TRBJ1-1; D not resolved. The CDR3 length is 13 residues. V shed 5 bases and J shed 5 bases, with 12 bases lying between them. The germline V gene encodes CDR1 LNHDA and CDR2 SQIVND (reference sequence). Full variable domain (remainder filled in from reference TRBV19 and TRBJ1-1): DGGITQSPKYLFRKEGQNVTLSCEQNLNHDAMYWYRQDPGQGLRLIYYSQIVNDFQKGDIAEGYSVSREKKESFPLTVTSAQKNPTAFYLCASSQQIGTEAFFGQGTRLTVV.

The rearrangement uses TRBV10-2 and TRBJ1-2; TRBD1 aligns across 7 bases. The CDR3 totals 13 residues. Germline V CDR1 and CDR2: WSHSY, SAAADI. V was clipped by 11 bases and J by 1 base; unmatched bases: 7. The DNA of the CDR3 is TGCGCCGTCCAAGACAGGGTTAACTATGGCTACACCTTC. Its protein product is CAVQDRVNYGYTF.

This clone was detected a few times. The genes are TRBV5-5 and TRBJ2-1; no definite D call. The germline V gene has CDR1 SGHKS and CDR2 YYEKEE (reference sequence). V gave up 3 bases and J gave up 6 bases, with 7 bases separating them. This CDR3 contains 12 residues. CDR3 sequence reads: CASSWAGNEQFF. The CDR3 DNA sequence: TGTGCCAGCAGCTGGGCTGGCAATGAGCAGTTCTTC. Full variable domain (rest looked up from reference TRBV5-5 and TRBJ2-1): DAGVTQSPTHLIKTRGQQVTLRCSPISGHKSVSWYQQVLGQGPQFIFQYYEKEERGRGNFPDRFSARQFPNYSSELNVNALLLGDSALYLCASSWAGNEQFFGPGTRLTVL.

This rearrangement joins TRBV19 to TRBJ2-2; perhaps TRBD1 as D (6 bases). The V end lost 4 bases, the J end lost 1 base, and 7 bases lay between the germline ends. Germline loops: CDR1 LNHDA, CDR2 SQIVND (reference sequence). The CDR3 sequence is 14 residues long. The CDR3 bases are TGTGCCAGTAGTAACAGGGTGAACACCGGGGAGCTGTTTTTT. The encoded protein is CASSNRVNTGELFF.

The chain combines TRBV12-3 or TRBV12-4 with TRBJ1-2; D is undetermined. The V and J ends lost 7 bases and 3 bases respectively, with 9 bases between them. The CDR3 runs to 12 residues. The CDR3 coding sequence is TGTGCCAGCACCCTCGGGGACTATGGCTACACCTTC. Its protein product is CASTLGDYGYTF.

The J gene is TRBJ2-2, the V gene TRBV24-1, with D perhaps being TRBD1 or TRBD2 (5 bases each). The V gene lost 5 bases and the J gene lost 7 bases, with 10 bases spanning the gap. Germline assignment: CDR1 KGHDR and CDR2 SFDVKD. The CDR3 is made up of 13 amino acids. This CDR3 is CATSGRAGGELFF. DNA of the CDR3: TGTGCCACCAGTGGCAGGGCGGGCGGGGAGCTGTTTTTT.

The chain carries TRBV20-1 and TRBJ1-5; D gene uncertain. The CDR3 extends over 15 amino acids. V was trimmed by 3 bases and J by 1 base, leaving 13 bases between them. Germline CDR1 reads DFQATT; CDR2 reads SNEGSKA (reference sequence). For the CDR3, the DNA is TGCAGTGCTAGTGTATTGGGGAGGAGCAATCAGCCCCAGCATTTT. Its protein product is CSASVLGRSNQPQHF.

The chain combines TRBV14 with TRBJ2-7; D tentatively fits TRBD1 or TRBD2 (5 bases each). Trimming pared 8 bases from V and 6 bases from J, leaving 14 bases between. This CDR3 is 12 amino acids long. CDR1 is SGHDN, CDR2 FVKESK, per germline. CDR3 protein: CASGLGPGEQYF. In nucleotides, the CDR3 is TGTGCCAGCGGCCTGGGACCCGGCGAGCAGTACTTC.

This clone was observed a few times. V usage is TRBV2 and J usage is TRBJ1-5; TRBD1 is a possible D gene (6 bases). Germline assignment: CDR1 SNHLY and CDR2 FYNNEI. The CDR3 is made up of 14 amino acids. Trimming removed 4 bases at V and 7 bases at J, with 14 bases between. DNA of the CDR3: TGTGCCAGCAGTGCTTCCCAGGGGCGGCAGCCCCAGCATTTT. Its translation is CASSASQGRQPQHF. The full variable domain, in which reference TRBV2 and TRBJ1-5 provide the parts outside the CDR3, is EPEVTQTPSHQVTQMGQEVILRCVPISNHLYFYWYRQILGQKVEFLVSFYNNEISEKSEIFDDQFSVERPDGSNFTLKIRSTKLEDSAMYFCASSASQGRQPQHFGDGTRLSIL.

This clone came up a few times. The V and J genes are TRBV4-2 and TRBJ1-6, with D tentatively TRBD1 (5 bases). Germline values: CDR1 LGHNA, CDR2 YNFKEQ. V lost 1 base, J lost 3 bases, and 13 bases lay in between. This CDR3 is 17 amino acids long. CDR3 DNA: TGTGCCAGCAGCCAAGTAGTCGGGACCAGCTATAATTCACCCCTCCACTTT. It codes for CASSQVVGTSYNSPLHF.

This chain connects TRBV27 to TRBJ1-2; weak D call: TRBD1 (5 bases). This CDR3 region has 14 residues. The germline V gene has CDR1 MNHEY and CDR2 SMNVEV (reference sequence). Deletions cut 6 bases from V and 2 bases from J, with 13 bases between. CDR3 nucleotide sequence: TGTGCCAGCAGGGGGGGGTGGGGGAACTATGGCTACACCTTC. This codes for CASRGGWGNYGYTF.

The rearrangement joins TRBV5-1 to TRBJ1-1; D gene ambiguous. There are 14 residues in the CDR3. V shed 5 bases and J shed 1 base, with 12 bases lying between them. Germline loops: CDR1 SGHRS, CDR2 YFSETQ. The CDR3 DNA is TGCGCCAGCAGTCGGGCAGAGACGAACACTGAAGCTTTCTTT. Translation gives CASSRAETNTEAFF. Looking up the rest from reference TRBV5-1 and TRBJ1-1 gives the full variable domain: KAGVTQTPRYLIKTRGQQVTLSCSPISGHRSVSWYQQTPGQGLQFLFEYFSETQRNKGNFPGRFSGRQFSNSRSEMNVSTLELGDSALYLCASSRAETNTEAFFGQGTRLTVV.

The chain recombines TRBV9 with TRBJ2-5; D is uncertain. Deletions cut 1 base from V and 1 base from J, with 8 bases between. This CDR3 comprises 14 residues. The germline gives CDR1 SGDLS, CDR2 YYNGEE. The CDR3, as DNA: TGTGCCAGCAGCGTACTGGGTCTCCAAGAGACCCAGTACTTC. As protein: CASSVLGLQETQYF. The variable domain in full, completed from reference TRBV9 and TRBJ2-5, reads DSGVTQTPKHLITATGQRVTLRCSPRSGDLSVYWYQQSLDQGLQFLIQYYNGEERAKGNILERFSAQQFPDLHSELNLSSLELGDSALYFCASSVLGLQETQYFGPGTRLLVL.

This clone was detected once. The chain combines TRBV28 with TRBJ1-2, with 10 bases matching TRBD1. V shed 6 bases and J 0 bases; nucleotides not matched to a gene: 4. The CDR3 has 15 amino acids. The germline CDR1 and CDR2 sequences are MDHEN and SYDVKM. The CDR3 is CASRKTGGSNYGYTF. CDR3 sequence (DNA): TGTGCCAGCAGGAAGACAGGGGGCTCTAACTATGGCTACACCTTC.

This chain joins TRBV5-1 and TRBJ2-3, with 9 nucleotides matching TRBD2. Looked up from germline, CDR1 is SGHRS and CDR2 is YFSETQ. The junction had 7 bases not matched to a gene; V was cut back by 3 bases and J by 5 bases. CDR3 length equals 15 residues. The CDR3 loop reads CASSYISRGGDTQYF. The CDR3 DNA is TGCGCCAGCAGCTACATCTCGCGGGGGGGAGATACGCAGTATTTT.

This clone was counted only a few times. The chain is built from TRBV6-6 and TRBJ2-7; D ambiguous. CDR1 is MNHNY and CDR2 is SVGAGI in the germline V gene (reference sequence). The CDR3 covers 12 residues. The V and J ends lost 0 bases and 7 bases respectively, with 7 bases between them. The CDR3 loop reads CASSYSNREQYF. The CDR3 DNA is TGTGCCAGCAGTTACTCGAATAGGGAGCAGTACTTC.

The chain carries TRBV3-1 (or the pseudogene TRBV3-2) and TRBJ1-3; 7 nucleotides match TRBD1. V lost 4 bases and J lost 0; bases outside the gene matches: 6. Germline V gene lookup returns CDR1 LGHDT and CDR2 YNNKEL (reference sequence). There are 16 residues in the CDR3. CDR3 region: CASSLNRGSSGNTIYF. CDR3 sequence (DNA): TGTGCCAGCAGCCTCAACAGGGGAAGCTCTGGAAACACCATATATTTT.

In its sample, this clone was seen once. The V gene is TRBV7-2, the J gene TRBJ2-3; D gene ambiguous. Germline CDR1 is SGHTA and CDR2 is FQGNSA. This CDR3 has 12 residues. V lost 3 bases and J 6 bases, leaving 7 bases between the germline ends. The DNA for the CDR3 is TGTGCCAGCAGCTTTTCAAGGGATACGCAGTATTTT. Protein sequence: CASSFSRDTQYF.

This clone was picked up one time. This rearrangement joins TRBV6-1 to TRBJ1-2, with unresolved D. With 2 bases removed from V and 6 bases from J, the gap between germline ends came to 25 bases. The CDR3 contains 18 residues. Germline CDR1 MNHNS, CDR2 SASEGT. The CDR3 sequence is CASSELGSLRLIEDGYTF. The CDR3 region has the DNA TGTGCCAGCAGTGAACTCGGGTCCTTAAGGCTGATCGAGGATGGCTACACCTTC.

The CDR3 coding sequence is TGCAGTGCTAGTACAGGACAGATCATGAACACTGAAGCTTTCTTT. It encodes CSASTGQIMNTEAFF. This chain uses TRBV20-1 with TRBJ1-1; D is perhaps TRBD1 (6 bases). CDR1 and CDR2 (germline): DFQATT, SNEGSKA (reference sequence). V gave up 3 bases and J gave up 0 bases, with 14 bases separating them. The CDR3 is made up of 15 amino acids.

The rearrangement joins TRBV29-1 to TRBJ1-6; D may be TRBD1 (6 bases). Germline V lookup: CDR1 SQVTM, CDR2 ANQGSEA. V lost 4 bases and J lost 9, with 13 bases in between. The CDR3 has 13 residues. CDR3 amino acids: CSVGTDASSPLHF. The CDR3 bases are TGCAGCGTTGGGACAGACGCGTCTTCACCCCTCCACTTT.

This clone was counted a single time. The CDR3 region has the DNA TGTGCCAGCAGTTACGATCCGGGAGGGGTGTCACCCCTCCACTTT. Translated: CASSYDPGGVSPLHF. The chain links TRBV6-6 to TRBJ1-6; a weak D match, TRBD1 (5 bases). The CDR3 runs 15 residues. CDR1 MNHNY and CDR2 SVGAGI come from the germline V gene (reference sequence). V lost 2 bases and J lost 10, with 15 bases in between.

This clone counts as medium-sized. The genes are TRBV4-1 and TRBJ2-5; 8 bases fit TRBD1. The CDR3 length is 15 residues. Germline V gene sequence: CDR1 MGHRA, CDR2 YSYEKL. Losses at the gene ends were 1 base for V and 2 bases for J; bases not matched to a gene: 3. The DNA for the CDR3 is TGCGCCAGCAGCCAAGGAGGGACAGGTCAAGAGACCCAGTACTTC. Translated: CASSQGGTGQETQYF.

Worth noting for this clone: One junction end disagrees with the germline gene, perhaps due to a read error. The J gene is TRBJ2-1, the V gene TRBV7-7; 10 nucleotides line up with TRBD1. The CDR3 spans 15 residues. Germline-derived CDR1 and CDR2 are SSHAT and FNYEAQ (reference sequence). The CDR3 nucleotides are TGTGCTAGCAGCTCCGGGACAGGGGTAGGGGATGAGCAGTTCTTC. Protein sequence: CASSSGTGVGDEQFF. The full variable domain, with the rest looked up from reference TRBV7-7 and TRBJ2-1, is GAGVSQSPRYKVTKRGQDVTLRCDPISSHATLYWYQQALGQGPEFLTYFNYEAQPDKSGLPSDRFSAERPEGSISTLTIQRTEQRDSAMYRCASSSGTGVGDEQFFGPGTRLTVL.

The chain carries TRBV18 and TRBJ1-4, with a tentative D call TRBD1 (6 bases). From germline, CDR1 is KGHSH and CDR2 LQKENI. V lost 3 bases to trimming and J lost 5 bases, with 13 bases between them. The CDR3 contains 15 residues. CDR3 in amino acids: CASSPLLDSNEKLFF. CDR3 coding DNA: TGTGCCAGCTCACCCTTGCTGGACAGCAATGAAAAACTGTTTTTT.

This clone was recorded only once. This chain connects TRBV7-9 to TRBJ2-1; the match to TRBD1 covers 10 bases. Germline CDR1 and CDR2: SEHNR and FQNEAQ (reference sequence). CDR3 size: 15 residues. V lost 5 bases, J lost 7 bases, and 8 bases stayed unmatched. CDR3 sequence: CASSPGTGVLNEQFF. The CDR3 DNA reads TGTGCCAGCAGCCCCGGGACAGGGGTGTTAAATGAGCAGTTCTTC.

This clone has a single count. CDR3 loop: CASSLVADQPQHF. CDR3 sequence (DNA): TGTGCCAGCAGTTTAGTCGCAGATCAGCCCCAGCATTTT. This chain links TRBV27 with TRBJ1-5; D is unclear. The CDR3 sequence is 13 residues long. Trimming shortened V by 2 bases and J by 5 bases, and 7 bases separated the two germline ends. Germline assignment: CDR1 MNHEY and CDR2 SMNVEV (reference sequence).